Following are 21 T cell receptor beta chains from one sample sequenced in a study of blood T cell repertoires in COVID-19. Here immunoSEQ multiplex PCR was the method, and the copy in TCRdb shows in-frame clones only, minus some. The sample records about 110,000 clones, around 80% being singletons. The sequenced sample was peripheral blood. Receptor source: a man in his 70s with acute or convalescent COVID-19.

The gene calls are TRBV5-4 and TRBJ1-1, with 7 bases fitting TRBD1. Looked up from germline, CDR1 is SGHNT and CDR2 is YYREEE (reference sequence). The CDR3 has 14 amino acids. J gave up 7 bases and V 4 bases, and 10 bases lay outside the gene matches. CDR3 in amino acids: CASSARQGRDEAFF. The CDR3 nucleotides are TGTGCCAGCAGCGCTAGACAGGGAAGGGATGAAGCTTTCTTT.

V is TRBV6-5 and J is TRBJ2-7, with 8 bases matching TRBD1. The V segment lost 6 bases and the J segment 2 bases; nucleotides outside the gene matches: 6. Looked up from germline, CDR1 is MNHEY and CDR2 is SVGAGI. The CDR3 extends over 14 amino acids. The CDR3 DNA reads TGTGCCAGCAGGGCAATGACAGGGGCCTACGAGCAGTACTTC. Its translation is CASRAMTGAYEQYF.

The table lists this clone with a count of one. The CDR3 DNA is TGTGCCAGCAGCCAAGAGGTCCGGGGAAGCCCCCAGCATTTT. Amino acids: CASSQEVRGSPQHF. This chain connects TRBV3-1 (or the pseudogene TRBV3-2) to TRBJ1-5; D uncertain. The CDR3 loop spans 14 amino acids. The V gene lost 0 bases and the J gene lost 10 bases, with 13 bases spanning the gap. Germline-derived CDR1 and CDR2 are LGHDT and YNNKEL (reference sequence).

This clone was seen only once. Distinct nucleotide sequences in the sample also encode this CDR3. The gene calls are TRBV9 and TRBJ1-6; TRBD1 matches at 11 bases. This CDR3 comprises 14 residues. Germline CDR1 reads SGDLS; CDR2 reads YYNGEE. V dropped 2 bases and J dropped 10; count of bases not matched to a gene: 2. CDR3 protein: CASSVGTGGSPLHF. CDR3 DNA sequence: TGTGCCAGCAGCGTCGGGACAGGGGGATCACCCCTCCACTTT. The full variable domain, completed using reference TRBV9 and TRBJ1-6, is DSGVTQTPKHLITATGQRVTLRCSPRSGDLSVYWYQQSLDQGLQFLIQYYNGEERAKGNILERFSAQQFPDLHSELNLSSLELGDSALYFCASSVGTGGSPLHFGNGTRLTVT.

The chain employs TRBV18 and TRBJ1-1; 8 bases fit TRBD1. CDR3 length equals 14 residues. After removal of 5 bases from V and 5 bases from J, the junction contained 7 bases not matched to a gene. In germline, CDR1 is KGHSH, CDR2 LQKENI. CDR3 amino acids: CASSLTGEGTEAFF. In DNA, the CDR3 is TGTGCCAGCTCATTGACAGGGGAGGGAACTGAAGCTTTCTTT.

The chain joins TRBV3-1 (or the pseudogene TRBV3-2) to TRBJ2-3; tentatively, D is TRBD2 (5 bases). This CDR3 has 13 residues. The germline V and J ends were trimmed by 2 bases and 6 bases, with 9 bases remaining between them. Germline assignment: CDR1 LGHDT and CDR2 YNNKEL (reference sequence). The CDR3 region is CASSQILGDTQYF. The CDR3 DNA is TGTGCCAGCAGCCAAATACTAGGTGATACGCAGTATTTT.

V and J are TRBV9 and TRBJ2-2, with D possibly matching TRBD1 (6 bases). Per germline, CDR1 SGDLS and CDR2 YYNGEE. The V end was cut by 1 base, the J end by 7 bases, with 14 bases between. The CDR3 is 15 amino acids. CDR3 in amino acids: CASSVRDRYNGELFF. Here the CDR3 DNA reads TGTGCCAGCAGCGTACGTGACAGGTATAACGGGGAGCTGTTTTTT.

The chain uses TRBV5-1 and TRBJ2-1; maybe TRBD1 (5 bases). This CDR3 region has 13 residues. Per the germline V gene, CDR1 is SGHRS and CDR2 is YFSETQ. Trimming took 4 bases from V and 6 from J, leaving 11 bases between them. The CDR3 DNA reads as TGCGCCAGCAGCCAGTCAGGGCTCAATGAGCAGTTCTTC. This codes for CASSQSGLNEQFF.

The chain carries TRBV5-1 and TRBJ2-1, with unresolved D. This CDR3 is 14 amino acids long. The germline CDR1 and CDR2 sequences are SGHRS and YFSETQ. V gave up 1 base and J gave up 8 bases, with 13 bases separating them. The CDR3 DNA reads TGCGCCAGCAGCTTGCGGGTCGGGTTCGATGAGCAGTTCTTC. It is translated as CASSLRVGFDEQFF.

This clone came up once. This chain joins TRBV3-1 (or the pseudogene TRBV3-2) and TRBJ1-2; D gene ambiguous. CDR1 and CDR2 from the germline V gene are LGHDT and YNNKEL (reference sequence). CDR3 length equals 14 residues. The V end lost 1 base, the J end lost 2 bases, and 8 bases lay between the germline ends. In DNA form, the CDR3 reads TGTGCCAGCAGCCAAGGAGGGATCAACTATGGCTACACCTTC. Translated: CASSQGGINYGYTF.

This chain joins TRBV19 and TRBJ1-3, with 8 nucleotides matching TRBD1. The CDR3 is made up of 14 amino acids. Germline values: CDR1 LNHDA, CDR2 SQIVND (reference sequence). After removal of 7 bases from V and 2 bases from J, the junction contained 4 bases not matched to a gene. In nucleotides, the CDR3 is TGTGCCAGTAAGGACAGGGAAACTGGAAACACCATATATTTT. Translation: CASKDRETGNTIYF.

The chain combines TRBV19 with TRBJ1-4; perhaps TRBD1 as D (6 bases). Germline V gene lookup returns CDR1 LNHDA and CDR2 SQIVND (reference sequence). Trimming removed 5 bases from V and 7 bases from J, with 17 bases in between. This CDR3 has 15 residues. In DNA, the CDR3 is TGTGCCAGTAGTCCGGGACACCTAAGGGGTGAAAAACTGTTTTTT. As protein: CASSPGHLRGEKLFF.

The chain has TRBV18 and TRBJ1-2, with 8 positions matching TRBD1. The CDR3 consists of 13 residues. Per the germline V gene, CDR1 is KGHSH and CDR2 is LQKENI. J was trimmed by 7 bases and V by 5 bases; bases with no gene match: 6. Here the CDR3 reads CASSTDREVGYTF. The CDR3 DNA reads TGTGCCAGCTCAACGGACAGGGAGGTTGGCTACACCTTC.

The V gene is TRBV19, the J gene TRBJ2-1; 7 bases are a match to TRBD2. The V gene end was trimmed by 5 bases and the J gene end by 0 bases; junction bases not matched to a gene: 10. The CDR3 is 17 amino acids. Looked up from germline, CDR1 is LNHDA and CDR2 is SQIVND (reference sequence). The CDR3 here is CASSPALSGNSYNEQFF. The CDR3 DNA sequence: TGTGCCAGTAGTCCCGCCTTGAGCGGGAACTCCTACAATGAGCAGTTCTTC.

The V and J genes are TRBV2 and TRBJ2-2; 13 bases agree with TRBD2. V trimming: 6 bases; J trimming: 4 bases; junction bases outside the gene matches: 2. The CDR3 length is 15 residues. Germline assignment: CDR1 SNHLY and CDR2 FYNNEI. CDR3 residues: CASRGLAGATGELFF. The DNA of the CDR3 is TGTGCCAGCAGAGGACTAGCGGGGGCCACCGGGGAGCTGTTTTTT.

This clone has a single count. This chain joins TRBV5-1 and TRBJ2-3; 11 bases match TRBD2. V dropped 4 bases and J dropped 0; count of bases not matched to a gene: 4. Germline V gene lookup returns CDR1 SGHRS and CDR2 YFSETQ. This CDR3 contains 16 residues. CDR3 loop: CASSPPSGGSTDTQYF. CDR3 nucleotides: TGCGCCAGCAGCCCCCCTAGCGGGGGGAGCACAGATACGCAGTATTTT.

V gene TRBV13 combines with J gene TRBJ2-3, with TRBD2 matching 12 bases. The CDR3 runs 16 residues. Germline values: CDR1 PRHDT, CDR2 FYEKMQ (reference sequence). V shed 4 bases, J shed 0 bases, and the junction held 2 bases outside the gene matches. The CDR3 nucleotides are TGTGCCAGCAGCTCAGGACTAGCGGGGAGCACAGATACGCAGTATTTT. Its translation: CASSSGLAGSTDTQYF.

V gene TRBV9 combines with J gene TRBJ1-3; D ambiguous. Germline CDR1 is SGDLS and CDR2 is YYNGEE. The CDR3 consists of 17 residues. The V and J ends lost 0 bases and 0 bases respectively, with 13 bases between them. DNA of the CDR3: TGTGCCAGCAGCGTAGAAAACAGCCTATCCTCTGGAAACACCATATATTTT. Translated, it gives CASSVENSLSSGNTIYF.

The chain joins TRBV27 to TRBJ1-2; D not certain. Trimming took off 0 bases at V and 8 bases at J, with 13 bases between the two ends. Germline CDR1 MNHEY, CDR2 SMNVEV (reference sequence). There are 14 residues in the CDR3. The CDR3 region has the DNA TGTGCCAGCAGTTTATCATTCGCATTCGGGGGCTACACCTTC. Residues: CASSLSFAFGGYTF.

This clone has just a few counts. The chain links TRBV6-2 or TRBV6-3 to TRBJ1-1, with 8 bases fitting TRBD1. Germline values: CDR1 MNHEY, CDR2 SVGEGT. The junction had 5 bases not matched to a gene; V was cut back by 6 bases and J by 2 bases. The CDR3 runs to 14 residues. The DNA for the CDR3 is TGTGCCAGCAGCAGGGGGCGCGATAACACTGAAGCTTTCTTT. Translating gives CASSRGRDNTEAFF.

V gene TRBV7-6 combines with J gene TRBJ1-1; no clear D gene. The germline V and J ends were trimmed by 5 bases and 6 bases, with 19 bases remaining between them. Germline CDR1 SGHVS, CDR2 FNYEAQ. The CDR3 runs 15 residues. Here the CDR3 reads CASSGFIGSRPEAFF. CDR3 nucleotide sequence: TGTGCCAGCAGCGGTTTTATAGGGAGTCGGCCTGAAGCTTTCTTT.